This entry lists 20 T cell receptor beta chains sequenced from one sample in a study of T cells after yellow fever vaccination. TCRdb recomputed calls from the 5' RACE reads with MiXCR, one row per CDR3 protein. The sample holds some 670,000 distinct CDR3 sequences, approximately 13% seen once. The sample was PBMCs, taken on the day of the yellow fever booster vaccination. These receptors were taken from a man aged 30 to 45 who received the YFV17D yellow fever vaccine.

This clonotype was counted only a few times. The genes are TRBV10-3 and TRBJ2-7; unclear D gene. The CDR3 sequence is 15 residues long. Germline CDR1 and CDR2: ENHRY and SYGVKD. The V end was cut by 0 bases, the J end by 4 bases, with 13 bases between. The CDR3 protein is CAISESYGPDYEQYF. The CDR3 DNA reads as TGTGCCATCAGTGAGTCGTACGGGCCTGATTACGAGCAGTACTTC.

This clonotype was found a few times. CDR3 residues: CASSQGQVTGELFF. The CDR3 region has the DNA TGTGCCAGCAGCCAGGGGCAGGTCACCGGGGAGCTGTTTTTT. The chain has TRBV7-2 and TRBJ2-2, with D possibly matching TRBD1 (6 bases). Germline-derived CDR1 and CDR2 are SGHTA and FQGNSA. This CDR3 is built from 14 residues. Deletions cut 5 bases from V and 4 bases from J, with 11 bases between. Full variable domain (rest looked up from reference TRBV7-2 and TRBJ2-2): GAGVSQSPSNKVTEKGKDVELRCDPISGHTALYWYRQSLGQGLEFLIYFQGNSAPDKSGLPSDRFSAERTGGSVSTLTIQRTQQEDSAVYLCASSQGQVTGELFFGEGSRLTVL.

This clonotype was picked up many times. The chain has TRBV7-2 and TRBJ2-7, with 14 nucleotides matching TRBD2. After removal of 5 bases from V and 4 bases from J, the junction contained 7 bases not matched to a gene. The CDR3 has 16 residues. Per germline, CDR1 SGHTA and CDR2 FQGNSA. This CDR3 is CASSPGTSGSIYEQYF. The CDR3, as DNA: TGTGCCAGCAGCCCGGGGACTAGCGGGAGTATTTACGAGCAGTACTTC.

This clonotype was recorded many times. The chain links TRBV5-1 to TRBJ2-5; no definite D call. Germline CDR1 SGHRS, CDR2 YFSETQ. The V and J ends lost 5 bases and 5 bases respectively, with 19 bases between them. There are 15 residues in the CDR3. This CDR3 reads CASRSPSGAGETQYF. CDR3 nucleotides: TGCGCCAGCAGATCCCCCTCCGGTGCCGGGGAGACCCAGTACTTC.

The sample holds many counts of this clonotype. This chain joins TRBV28 and TRBJ2-7; possible D gene TRBD1, 5 bases. The CDR3 extends over 13 amino acids. V gave up 3 bases and J gave up 4 bases, with 10 bases separating them. Germline CDR1 reads MDHEN; CDR2 reads SYDVKM. The CDR3, as DNA: TGTGCCAGCAGTTTTGGCAGGGCGTACGAGCAGTACTTC. This codes for CASSFGRAYEQYF.

There are a few counts of this clonotype. The V call is TRBV5-1, the J call TRBJ2-1, with D maybe TRBD1 (6 bases). The CDR3 extends over 16 amino acids. Germline V gives CDR1 SGHRS, CDR2 YFSETQ. V was trimmed by 5 bases and J by 1 base, leaving 16 bases between them. This chain's CDR3 is CASSQDSPSSYNEQFF. Written as DNA, the CDR3 is TGCGCCAGCAGTCAGGACAGTCCTTCGTCCTACAATGAGCAGTTCTTC. Full variable domain (remainder filled in from reference TRBV5-1 and TRBJ2-1): KAGVTQTPRYLIKTRGQQVTLSCSPISGHRSVSWYQQTPGQGLQFLFEYFSETQRNKGNFPGRFSGRQFSNSRSEMNVSTLELGDSALYLCASSQDSPSSYNEQFFGPGTRLTVL.

The J gene is TRBJ1-1, the V gene TRBV12-3 or TRBV12-4; 9 bases are a match to TRBD1. The J segment lost 10 bases and the V segment lost 5 bases, leaving 8 bases of the junction unmatched. The CDR3 extends over 13 amino acids. CDR3 region: CASSTGQGRLAFF. The CDR3 DNA reads as TGTGCCAGCAGTACCGGACAGGGGCGCTTAGCTTTCTTT.

This sequence joins TRBV5-1 and TRBJ2-1; 7 positions match TRBD1. CDR1 and CDR2 (germline): SGHRS, YFSETQ. V lost 3 bases, J lost 4 bases, and 7 bases stayed unmatched. The CDR3 length is 15 residues. The CDR3 loop is CASSSVGTAYNEQFF. For the CDR3, the DNA is TGCGCCAGCAGCTCGGTCGGGACAGCGTACAATGAGCAGTTCTTC.

The chain links TRBV20-1 to TRBJ2-3, with 11 bases matching TRBD2. The length of the CDR3 is 15 residues. J was trimmed by 2 bases and V by 5 bases; bases with no gene match: 6. The germline CDR1 and CDR2 sequences are DFQATT and SNEGSKA (reference sequence). The CDR3 loop is CSAENSGRATDTQYF. CDR3 DNA: TGCAGTGCTGAGAATAGCGGGAGGGCCACAGATACGCAGTATTTT.

V is TRBV9 and J is TRBJ2-1; 12 bases line up with TRBD2. V gave up 0 bases and J gave up 9 bases; unmatched junction bases: 7. From germline, CDR1 is SGDLS and CDR2 YYNGEE. The CDR3 sequence is 16 residues long. The CDR3 DNA reads as TGTGCCAGCAGCGTAGCTAGCGGGAGGGCGGTAACTGAGCAGTTCTTC. Protein sequence: CASSVASGRAVTEQFF.

The chain is built from TRBV18 and TRBJ1-1; tentative D call: TRBD1 (6 bases). This CDR3 region has 15 residues. V was pared by 3 bases and J by 0 bases, with 11 bases between. From germline, CDR1 is KGHSH and CDR2 LQKENI. The CDR3, as DNA: TGTGCCAGCTCACCGATAGGACAGTTGAACACTGAAGCTTTCTTT. It is translated as CASSPIGQLNTEAFF.

This clonotype was detected only a few times. This chain joins TRBV7-9 and TRBJ2-3; 10 nucleotides agree with TRBD1. There are 16 residues in the CDR3. Germline V gene sequence: CDR1 SEHNR, CDR2 FQNEAQ (reference sequence). J lost 3 bases, V lost 2 bases, and 5 bases had no gene match. In nucleotides, the CDR3 is TGTGCCAGCAGCTTAAGGACAGGGGGTAGAACAGATACGCAGTATTTT. Amino acid sequence: CASSLRTGGRTDTQYF.

The chain is built from TRBV4-1 and TRBJ2-5; D remains unclear. Germline V gives CDR1 MGHRA, CDR2 YSYEKL. This CDR3 comprises 14 residues. Trimming pared 3 bases from V and 2 bases from J, leaving 10 bases between. CDR3 sequence: CASSHWGIQETQYF. The CDR3 DNA follows: TGCGCCAGCAGCCACTGGGGAATACAAGAGACCCAGTACTTC.

This clonotype occurred a few times. The chain is built from TRBV25-1 and TRBJ2-5, with 12 bases lining up with TRBD2. This CDR3 has 18 amino acids. Germline assignment: CDR1 MGHDK and CDR2 SYGVNS. J lost 6 bases, V lost 6 bases, and 17 bases had no gene match. The CDR3 DNA reads TGTGCCAGCAGGGGGTCAGATGCTAGCGGGAGGGCCGGGAAGACCCAGTACTTC. This translates into CASRGSDASGRAGKTQYF.

The rearrangement uses TRBV5-4 and TRBJ2-3; possibly TRBD1 or TRBD2 for D (5 bases each). The CDR3 is 14 amino acids. Germline values: CDR1 SGHNT, CDR2 YYREEE (reference sequence). The V end was cut by 6 bases, the J end by 6 bases, with 17 bases between. CDR3 sequence (DNA): TGTGCCAGCAAAACCGGGACGTACCCCGATACGCAGTATTTT. It is translated as CASKTGTYPDTQYF.

This clonotype was seen a handful of times. The CDR3 DNA follows: TGTGCCAGCCTACTGGGAGCGGTCGGTAACAATGAGCAGTTCTTC. It yields the protein CASLLGAVGNNEQFF. The V call is TRBV6-2 or TRBV6-3, the J call TRBJ2-1; TRBD2 might be the D (5 bases). V lost 8 bases, J lost 5 bases, and 19 bases lay in between. This CDR3 comprises 15 residues. The germline CDR1 and CDR2 sequences are MNHEY and SVGEGT.

This clonotype has just a few counts. The genes are TRBV19 and TRBJ2-1; weak D call: TRBD2 (5 bases). The ends were cut back, 9 bases at V and 9 bases at J, with 24 bases in the middle. The germline CDR1 and CDR2 sequences are LNHDA and SQIVND (reference sequence). The CDR3 length is 15 residues. The CDR3 loop is CASLPQGQRVGEQFF. The CDR3 nucleotides are TGTGCCAGCCTCCCCCAAGGCCAGAGGGTCGGTGAGCAGTTCTTC.

The rearrangement uses TRBV5-4 and TRBJ2-7; D might be TRBD2 (6 bases). Germline values: CDR1 SGHNT, CDR2 YYREEE (reference sequence). The CDR3 is 16 amino acids. V dropped 5 bases and J dropped 2 bases, with 20 bases sitting between them. CDR3 DNA: TGTGCCAGCAGTAAGGTAATTAGGAGGGGACCCTACGAGCAGTACTTC. This sequence encodes CASSKVIRRGPYEQYF.

The rearrangement joins TRBV7-2 to TRBJ2-1; D not resolved. The CDR3 covers 14 residues. V dropped 5 bases and J dropped 5 bases, with 13 bases sitting between them. Per germline, CDR1 SGHTA and CDR2 FQGNSA. This CDR3 is CASSRGNWNNEQFF. The CDR3 region has the DNA TGTGCCAGCAGCCGAGGAAACTGGAACAATGAGCAGTTCTTC. Full variable domain (missing parts from reference TRBV7-2 and TRBJ2-1): GAGVSQSPSNKVTEKGKDVELRCDPISGHTALYWYRQSLGQGLEFLIYFQGNSAPDKSGLPSDRFSAERTGGSVSTLTIQRTQQEDSAVYLCASSRGNWNNEQFFGPGTRLTVL.

The V and J genes are TRBV4-3 and TRBJ1-2; D is unclear. Germline V lookup: CDR1 LGHNA, CDR2 YSLEER. The CDR3 is made up of 16 amino acids. V dropped 0 bases and J dropped 5 bases, with 16 bases sitting between them. CDR3 amino acids: CASSQDSPGLGYGYTF. CDR3 bases: TGCGCCAGCAGCCAAGACTCACCAGGCCTTGGGTATGGCTACACCTTC.